The T cell receptor (beta chain) described here comes from a study of blood T cell repertoires in COVID-19. Study summary: Researchers got acute and convalescent COVID-19 samples from the United States, Italy and Spain. PBMCs, B-cell-depleted T cells, or T cells provided the cDNA or gDNA that made up the material.

The protocol was immunoSEQ multiplex PCR, while the TCRdb copy is restricted to in-frame clones and leaves out a portion. The sample has roughly 200,000 clones; around 86% are singletons. With 10 bases removed from V and 7 bases from J, the gap between germline ends came to 19 bases. The CDR3 is 14 residues long. Germline CDR1 MNHEY, CDR2 SVGAGI. The gene calls are TRBV6-5 and TRBJ2-2; TRBD2 is a possible D gene (6 bases). Input material: peripheral blood. The clonotype originates from a woman in her twenties or thirties with active or convalescent COVID-19. The CDR3 coding sequence is TGTGCCAACGGACCGGGGGTTCCTGGCGGGGAGCTGTTTTTT. Its protein product is CANGPGVPGGELFF.